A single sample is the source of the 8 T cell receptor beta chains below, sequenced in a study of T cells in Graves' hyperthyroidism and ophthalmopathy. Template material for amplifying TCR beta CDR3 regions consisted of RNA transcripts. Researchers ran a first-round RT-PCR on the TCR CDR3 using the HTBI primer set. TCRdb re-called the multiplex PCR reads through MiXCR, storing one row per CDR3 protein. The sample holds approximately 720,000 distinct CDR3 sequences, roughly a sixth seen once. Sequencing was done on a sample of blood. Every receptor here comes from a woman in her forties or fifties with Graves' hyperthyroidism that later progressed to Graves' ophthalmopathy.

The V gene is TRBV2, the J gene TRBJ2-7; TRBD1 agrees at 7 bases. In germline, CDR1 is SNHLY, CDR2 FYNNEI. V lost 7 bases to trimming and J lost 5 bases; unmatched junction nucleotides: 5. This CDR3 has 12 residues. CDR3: CASNLGQDEQYF. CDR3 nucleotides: TGTGCCAGCAATCTAGGACAGGACGAGCAGTACTTC.

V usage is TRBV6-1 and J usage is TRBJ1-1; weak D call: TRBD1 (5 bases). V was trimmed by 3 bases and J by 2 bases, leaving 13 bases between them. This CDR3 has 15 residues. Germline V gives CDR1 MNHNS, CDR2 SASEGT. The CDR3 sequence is CASSDWGGDNTEAFF. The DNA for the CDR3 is TGTGCCAGCAGTGACTGGGGAGGGGACAACACTGAAGCTTTCTTT.

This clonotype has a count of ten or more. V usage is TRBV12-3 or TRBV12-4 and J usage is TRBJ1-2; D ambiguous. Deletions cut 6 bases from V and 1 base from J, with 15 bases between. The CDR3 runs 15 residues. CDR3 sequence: CASSPLNEDNYGYTF. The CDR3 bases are TGTGCCAGCAGCCCCCTCAATGAGGATAACTATGGCTACACCTTC.

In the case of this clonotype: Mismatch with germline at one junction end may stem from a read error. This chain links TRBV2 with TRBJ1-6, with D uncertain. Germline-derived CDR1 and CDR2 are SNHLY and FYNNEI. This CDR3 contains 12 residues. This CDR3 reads CASSGENSLLHF. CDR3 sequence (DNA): TGTGCCAGCAGTGGGGAGAATTCACTCCTCCACTTT. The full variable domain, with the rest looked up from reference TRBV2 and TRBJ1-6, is EPEVTQTPSHQVTQMGQEVILRCVPISNHLYFYWYRQILGQKVEFLVSFYNNEISEKSEIFDDQFSVERPDGSNFTLKIRSTKLEDSAMYFCASSGENSLLHFGNGTRLTVT.

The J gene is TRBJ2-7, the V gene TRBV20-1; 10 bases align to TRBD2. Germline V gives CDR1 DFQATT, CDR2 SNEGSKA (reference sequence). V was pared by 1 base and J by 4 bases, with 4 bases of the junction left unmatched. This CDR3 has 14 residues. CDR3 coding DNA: TGCAGTGCTAGAGGAGCGGGGGGGCTATACGAGCAGTACTTC. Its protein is CSARGAGGLYEQYF.

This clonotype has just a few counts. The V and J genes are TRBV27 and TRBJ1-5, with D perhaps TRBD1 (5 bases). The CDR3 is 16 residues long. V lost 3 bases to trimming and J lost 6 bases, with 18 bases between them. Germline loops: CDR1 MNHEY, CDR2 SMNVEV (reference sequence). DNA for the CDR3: TGTGCCAGCAGTTTTTGGCCGGCACAGGAAGGTCAGCCCCAGCATTTT. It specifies CASSFWPAQEGQPQHF.

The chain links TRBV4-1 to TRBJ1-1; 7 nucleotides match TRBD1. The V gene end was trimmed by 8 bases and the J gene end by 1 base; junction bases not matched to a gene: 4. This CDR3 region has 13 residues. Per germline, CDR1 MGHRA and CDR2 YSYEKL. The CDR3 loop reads CASGYRGNTEAFF. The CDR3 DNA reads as TGCGCCAGCGGCTACAGGGGGAACACTGAAGCTTTCTTT.

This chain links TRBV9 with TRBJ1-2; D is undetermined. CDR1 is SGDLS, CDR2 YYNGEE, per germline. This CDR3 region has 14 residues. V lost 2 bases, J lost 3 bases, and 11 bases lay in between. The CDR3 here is CASSVSQRDYGYTF. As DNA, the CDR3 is TGTGCCAGCAGCGTCAGCCAGCGCGACTATGGCTACACCTTC.